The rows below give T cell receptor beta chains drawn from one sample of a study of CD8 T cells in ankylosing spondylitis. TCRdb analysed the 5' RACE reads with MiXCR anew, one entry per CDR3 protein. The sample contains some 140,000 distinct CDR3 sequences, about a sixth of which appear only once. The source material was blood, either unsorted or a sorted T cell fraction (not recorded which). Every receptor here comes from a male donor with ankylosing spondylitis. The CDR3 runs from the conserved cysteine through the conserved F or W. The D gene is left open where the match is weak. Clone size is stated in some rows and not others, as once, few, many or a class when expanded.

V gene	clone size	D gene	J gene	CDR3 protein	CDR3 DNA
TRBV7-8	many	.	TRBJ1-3	CASSLARVSGNTIYF	TGTGCCAGCAGCTTAGCGAGAGTCTCTGGAAACACCATATATTTT
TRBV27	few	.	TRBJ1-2	CASSLRRVDYGYTF	TGTGCCAGCAGTTTACGCAGGGTGGACTATGGCTACACCTTC
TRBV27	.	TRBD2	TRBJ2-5	CASSLLGLAEETQYF	TGTGCCAGCAGTTTATTGGGACTAGCGGAAGAGACCCAGTACTTC
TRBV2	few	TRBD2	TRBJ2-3	CASASPLAGADTQYF	TGTGCCAGCGCGTCCCCACTAGCGGGCGCAGATACGCAGTATTTT
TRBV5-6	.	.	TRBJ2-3	CASSLWATDTQYF	TGTGCCAGCAGCTTGTGGGCAACAGATACGCAGTATTTT
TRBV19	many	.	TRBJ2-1	CASSIGAGYNEQFF	TGTGCCAGTAGTATTGGGGCAGGCTACAATGAGCAGTTCTTC
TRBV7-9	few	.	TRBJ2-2	CASSPQNTGELFF	TGTGCCAGCAGCCCACAGAACACCGGGGAGCTGTTTTTT
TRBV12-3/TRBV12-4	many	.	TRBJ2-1	CASSLAPIYEQFF	TGTGCCAGCAGTTTAGCCCCTATCTATGAGCAGTTCTTC
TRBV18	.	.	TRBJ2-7	CASSPRSGSESEQYF	TGTGCCAGCTCACCAAGATCGGGGAGTGAATCCGAGCAGTACTTC
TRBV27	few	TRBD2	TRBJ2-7	CASKLAGSPYEQYF	TGTGCCAGCAAGCTAGCGGGCTCACCCTACGAGCAGTACTTC
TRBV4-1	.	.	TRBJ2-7	CASSQVRGSSYEQYF	TGCGCCAGCAGCCAAGTCAGGGGAAGCTCCTACGAGCAGTACTTC
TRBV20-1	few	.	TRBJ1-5	CSARDRGHFGNQPQHF	TGCAGTGCTAGAGATCGAGGACACTTTGGCAATCAGCCCCAGCATTTT
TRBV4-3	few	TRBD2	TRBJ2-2	CASSLSAGGNTGELFF	TGCGCCAGCAGCCTTTCGGCGGGAGGAAACACCGGGGAGCTGTTTTTT
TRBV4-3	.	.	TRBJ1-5	CASSQGIGNRQPQHF	TGCGCCAGCAGCCAAGGTATAGGGAACCGGCAGCCCCAGCATTTT
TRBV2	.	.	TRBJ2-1	CATPRGYEQFF	TGTGCCACCCCGAGGGGCTATGAGCAGTTCTTC
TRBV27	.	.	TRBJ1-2	CASSFQGGNYGYTF	TGTGCCAGCAGTTTCCAGGGCGGTAACTATGGCTACACCTTC
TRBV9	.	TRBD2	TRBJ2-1	CASSSRGGLGLSYNEQFF	TGTGCCAGCAGCTCCAGAGGGGGACTAGGGCTTTCCTACAATGAGCAGTTCTTC
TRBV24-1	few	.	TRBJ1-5	CATSEPPLTSPQHF	TGTGCCACCAGTGAGCCCCCCCTGACGTCGCCCCAGCATTTT
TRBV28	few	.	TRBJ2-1	CASSLYDGASYNEQFF	TGTGCCAGCAGTTTATATGACGGTGCTTCCTACAATGAGCAGTTCTTC
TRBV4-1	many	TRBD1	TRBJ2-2	CASSQGVDQNTGELFF	TGCGCCAGCAGTCAGGGGGTGGATCAAAACACCGGGGAGCTGTTTTTT
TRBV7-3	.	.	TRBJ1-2	CASSFWFSPELYGYTF	TGTGCCAGCAGCTTCTGGTTCAGCCCAGAGCTCTATGGCTACACCTTC
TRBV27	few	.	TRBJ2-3	CASSFQPGPTQYF	TGTGCCAGCAGTTTCCAGCCGGGACCGACGCAGTATTTT
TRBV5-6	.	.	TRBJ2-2	CASSLATGPGELFF	TGTGCCAGCAGCCTAGCCACAGGGCCCGGGGAGCTGTTTTTT
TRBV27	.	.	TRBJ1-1	CASSQGWDTEAFF	TGTGCCAGTTCTCAGGGGTGGGACACTGAAGCTTTCTTT
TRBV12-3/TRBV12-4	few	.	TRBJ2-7	CASSSGWRDTRYF	TGTGCCAGCAGTTCCGGCTGGCGGGACACAAGGTACTTC
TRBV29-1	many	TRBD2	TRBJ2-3	CSALGLAGGPSLPDTQYF	TGCAGCGCCCTGGGGCTAGCGGGAGGGCCCTCCCTCCCAGATACGCAGTATTTT
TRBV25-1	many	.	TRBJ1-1	CASSEGGWPLEAFF	TGTGCCAGCAGTGAAGGTGGATGGCCGCTTGAAGCTTTCTTT
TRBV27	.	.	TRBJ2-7	CASSLRGHNEQYF	TGTGCCAGCAGTTTACGGGGTCACAACGAGCAGTACTTC
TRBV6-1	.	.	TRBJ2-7	CASSKTGLASNEQYF	TGTGCCAGCAGTAAGACGGGGCTAGCAAGCAACGAGCAGTACTTC
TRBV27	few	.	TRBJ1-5	CASSFGVSGPQHF	TGTGCCAGCAGTTTTGGGGTTTCGGGGCCCCAGCATTTT
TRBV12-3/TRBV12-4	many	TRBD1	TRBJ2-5	CASILTGSETQYF	TGTGCCAGCATTCTGACAGGGTCAGAGACCCAGTACTTC
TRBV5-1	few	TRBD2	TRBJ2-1	CASSLTGLAGVSSYNEQFF	TGCGCCAGCAGCTTGACGGGACTAGCGGGAGTTTCGTCCTACAATGAGCAGTTCTTC
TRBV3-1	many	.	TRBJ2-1	CASSHGRFNEQFF	TGTGCCAGCAGCCATGGTAGATTCAATGAGCAGTTCTTC
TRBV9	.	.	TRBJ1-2	CASSVDRETPNYGYTF	TGTGCCAGCAGCGTAGACAGGGAGACTCCTAACTATGGCTACACCTTC
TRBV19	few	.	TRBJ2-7	CASSISPNYEQYF	TGTGCCAGTAGTATTTCTCCTAACTACGAGCAGTACTTC
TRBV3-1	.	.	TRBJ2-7	CASSQEQRASYEQYF	TGTGCCAGCAGCCAAGAACAGCGGGCGAGCTACGAGCAGTACTTC
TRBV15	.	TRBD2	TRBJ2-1	CATSRPYQAGRAHEQFF	TGTGCCACCAGCAGACCCTATCAAGCCGGGAGGGCCCATGAGCAGTTCTTC
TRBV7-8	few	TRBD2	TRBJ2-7	CASSWTSGAYEQYF	TGTGCCAGCAGCTGGACTAGCGGGGCATACGAGCAGTACTTC
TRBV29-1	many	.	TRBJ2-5	CSVELSEQETQYF	TGCAGCGTTGAACTCTCGGAGCAAGAGACCCAGTACTTC
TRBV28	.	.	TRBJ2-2	CASSLSSVTGELFF	TGTGCCAGCAGTTTATCCTCCGTGACCGGGGAGCTGTTTTTT
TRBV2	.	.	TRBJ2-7	CASSHGGQQVYEQYF	TGTGCCAGCAGCCACGGGGGACAGCAAGTTTACGAGCAGTACTTC
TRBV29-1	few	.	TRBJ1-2	CSVDFLETTIIYGYTF	TGCAGCGTTGATTTCCTGGAGACCACAATTATCTATGGCTACACCTTC